What follows is one T cell receptor (beta chain) and its context. What it recognizes is unknown. The sample comes from a study of T cell repertoires in cytomegalovirus infection. Study as a whole: Indications of both CMV infection and matching HLA type were provided by public TCR beta signatures.

The V and J ends lost 5 bases and 6 bases, in that order; junction bases with no gene match: 12. This CDR3 contains 14 residues. Germline CDR1 GTSNPN, CDR2 SVGIG (reference sequence). Whole-study findings and limits: CMV-specific HLA-C-restricted TCR beta clonotypes dominated the ex vivo response. Cumulated frequencies of public TCR beta families served to identify carriers of CMV plus the relevant HLA.

TCRdb fed the reads into MiXCR, producing one record per CDR3 protein. The table lists about 460,000 distinct CDR3 sequences, about 10% of them singletons, with roughly a tenth in the top ten. Sequenced input: PBMCs. The origin of this receptor is a human donor in good health (CMV status not recorded). Some clones in this sample may be carry-over from other donors' samples. The chain has TRBV30 and TRBJ1-1; the match to TRBD1 covers 7 bases. The CDR3 DNA follows: TGTGCCTGGTCCCCTTCCGACAGGGTGCCTGAAGCTTTCTTT. Translation gives CAWSPSDRVPEAFF.